These T cell receptor beta chains were read from a single sample in a study of cytomegalovirus exposure and HLA in healthy donors. Data came from immunoSEQ multiplex PCR; TCRdb stores just in-frame clones and leaves some out. The top ten hold around 1% of the sample, which has about 270,000 clones, 65% to 90% seen once. The sample consisted of PBMCs. These receptors all come from a woman younger than 30 in good health and CMV-seronegative. CDR3s include the opening cysteine and the closing phenylalanine or tryptophan. The order of the fields is J gene, clone size, V gene, D gene, CDR3 DNA, CDR3 protein. A D gene is named only where the DNA matches it firmly. Size tells how often a clone was seen (once, few, many) or the class of an expanded clone, and some rows leave it out.

J gene: TRBJ2-2
clone size: .
V gene: TRBV12-5
D gene: .
CDR3 DNA: TGTGCTAGTGTCAGCGGTCTAGGCACCGGGGAGCTGTTTTTT
CDR3 protein: CASVSGLGTGELFF

J gene: TRBJ2-7
clone size: .
V gene: TRBV5-4
D gene: TRBD2
CDR3 DNA: TGTGCCAGCAGCTGGGGACTAGCGGGCTCCTCGGAGCAGTACTTC
CDR3 protein: CASSWGLAGSSEQYF

J gene: TRBJ1-1
clone size: .
V gene: TRBV29-1
D gene: .
CDR3 DNA: TGCAGCGTTGACAGGGGCACTGAAGCTTTCTTT
CDR3 protein: CSVDRGTEAFF

J gene: TRBJ1-1
clone size: .
V gene: TRBV14
D gene: .
CDR3 DNA: TGTGCCAGCAGCCGACTTTCGATACGGGTGAACACTGAAGCTTTCTTT
CDR3 protein: CASSRLSIRVNTEAFF

J gene: TRBJ2-4
clone size: .
V gene: TRBV5-1
D gene: TRBD2
CDR3 DNA: TGCGCCAGCAGCTTGGTAGCGGGGAAAAACATTCAGTACTTC
CDR3 protein: CASSLVAGKNIQYF

J gene: TRBJ2-7
clone size: once
V gene: TRBV5-6
D gene: .
CDR3 DNA: TGTGCCAGCAGCTTGGTCGGAGACCGGCGCTACGAGCAGTACTTC
CDR3 protein: CASSLVGDRRYEQYF

J gene: TRBJ2-1
clone size: .
V gene: TRBV9
D gene: TRBD2
CDR3 DNA: TGTGCCAGCAGCGTAGAGTCGAGTAGCGGGAGGGACAATGAGCAGTTCTTC
CDR3 protein: CASSVESSSGRDNEQFF

J gene: TRBJ2-1
clone size: few
V gene: TRBV7-2
D gene: .
CDR3 DNA: TGTGCCAGCAGCTTAGTCGGCCCATGGAGTGAGCAGTTCTTC
CDR3 protein: CASSLVGPWSEQFF

J gene: TRBJ2-2
clone size: .
V gene: TRBV6-4
D gene: TRBD1
CDR3 DNA: TGTGCCAGCAGTTCGCGAACAGGGGCCCACCTTGGCGGGGAGCTGTTTTTT
CDR3 protein: CASSSRTGAHLGGELFF

J gene: TRBJ2-2
clone size: once
V gene: TRBV5-1
D gene: .
CDR3 DNA: TGCGCCACCTGCAGGGGTAACTGGGGGACCGGGGAGCTGTTTTTT
CDR3 protein: CATCRGNWGTGELFF

J gene: TRBJ2-5
clone size: .
V gene: TRBV15
D gene: .
CDR3 DNA: TGTGCCACCAGCAGAGGAGGCGCGGAGGAGACCCAGTACTTC
CDR3 protein: CATSRGGAEETQYF

J gene: TRBJ1-2
clone size: .
V gene: TRBV30
D gene: .
CDR3 DNA: TGTGCCTGGAGTACAGGTCTCGACCTTGGCTACACCTTC
CDR3 protein: CAWSTGLDLGYTF

J gene: TRBJ1-2
clone size: .
V gene: TRBV4-1
D gene: TRBD1
CDR3 DNA: TGCGCCAGCAGCCAATTCCGGGACAGGGACGGCTACACCTTC
CDR3 protein: CASSQFRDRDGYTF

J gene: TRBJ2-3
clone size: .
V gene: TRBV29-1
D gene: TRBD1
CDR3 DNA: TGCAGCGCCATAGGACAGGGCACAGATACGCAGTATTTT
CDR3 protein: CSAIGQGTDTQYF

J gene: TRBJ1-2
clone size: .
V gene: TRBV6-1
D gene: .
CDR3 DNA: TGTGCCAGCAGTTCACAAAGGGGGGGTCCCGGCTACACCTTC
CDR3 protein: CASSSQRGGPGYTF

J gene: TRBJ2-3
clone size: .
V gene: TRBV30
D gene: TRBD1
CDR3 DNA: TGTGCCTGGAGACAAGACAGGGTGACAGATACGCAGTATTTT
CDR3 protein: CAWRQDRVTDTQYF

J gene: TRBJ2-5
clone size: .
V gene: TRBV7-9
D gene: .
CDR3 DNA: TGTGCCAGCAGCTCCCCGCTACGGGAGACCCAGTACTTC
CDR3 protein: CASSSPLRETQYF

J gene: TRBJ1-2
clone size: .
V gene: TRBV28
D gene: .
CDR3 DNA: TGTGCCAGCAGTTTTCCGCCGCGAGGCTACACCTTC
CDR3 protein: CASSFPPRGYTF

J gene: TRBJ2-1
clone size: .
V gene: TRBV11-3
D gene: .
CDR3 DNA: TGTGCCAGCAGCAGCGGGACAAGCTACAATGAGCAGTTCTTC
CDR3 protein: CASSSGTSYNEQFF

J gene: TRBJ1-2
clone size: .
V gene: TRBV28
D gene: .
CDR3 DNA: TGTGCCAGCAGTTTACGCCCCGTGGGAGTTAACTATGGCTACACCTTC
CDR3 protein: CASSLRPVGVNYGYTF

J gene: TRBJ2-2
clone size: .
V gene: TRBV7-6
D gene: TRBD1
CDR3 DNA: TGTGCCAGCAGCTTAGACAGGGGGCATCCCGCGAACACCGGGGAGCTGTTTTTT
CDR3 protein: CASSLDRGHPANTGELFF

J gene: TRBJ1-2
clone size: few
V gene: TRBV7-9
D gene: .
CDR3 DNA: TGTGCCAGCAGCTCCGGAGGGTCTCGATTCTATGGCTACACCTTC
CDR3 protein: CASSSGGSRFYGYTF

J gene: TRBJ2-1
clone size: once
V gene: TRBV5-1
D gene: TRBD2
CDR3 DNA: TGCGCCAGCAGCAGCCCTAGCGGTTTCAATGAGCAGTTCTTC
CDR3 protein: CASSSPSGFNEQFF

J gene: TRBJ1-1
clone size: .
V gene: TRBV6-5
D gene: .
CDR3 DNA: TGTGCCAGCAGACCTCCGGACAAATTATACACTGAAGCTTTCTTT
CDR3 protein: CASRPPDKLYTEAFF

J gene: TRBJ1-5
clone size: few
V gene: TRBV6-6
D gene: .
CDR3 DNA: TGTGCCAGCAGCCGCGATCAGCCCCAGCATTTT
CDR3 protein: CASSRDQPQHF

J gene: TRBJ1-6
clone size: .
V gene: TRBV7-2
D gene: .
CDR3 DNA: TGTGCCAGCAGCTTACAGGGGTCGGCCTATAATTCACCCCTCCACTTT
CDR3 protein: CASSLQGSAYNSPLHF

J gene: TRBJ2-7
clone size: .
V gene: TRBV27
D gene: TRBD1
CDR3 DNA: TGTGCCAGCAGTCCCGGGACAGGGGGCTCCTACGAGCAGTACTTC
CDR3 protein: CASSPGTGGSYEQYF

J gene: TRBJ2-5
clone size: once
V gene: TRBV27
D gene: .
CDR3 DNA: TGTGCCAGCAGTTTATCCCCCAGAGAGACCCAGTACTTC
CDR3 protein: CASSLSPRETQYF

J gene: TRBJ2-7
clone size: .
V gene: TRBV13
D gene: .
CDR3 DNA: TGTGCCAGCAGCTTAGGACTAGGTAGGCCCTACGAGCAGTACTTC
CDR3 protein: CASSLGLGRPYEQYF

J gene: TRBJ2-2
clone size: .
V gene: TRBV18
D gene: .
CDR3 DNA: TGTGCCAGCTCCCGTGACAGAAACACCGGGGAGCTGTTTTTT
CDR3 protein: CASSRDRNTGELFF

J gene: TRBJ1-2
clone size: .
V gene: TRBV27
D gene: .
CDR3 DNA: TGTGCCAGCAGTTTAAACAGCAACTATGGCTACACCTTC
CDR3 protein: CASSLNSNYGYTF

J gene: TRBJ1-2
clone size: .
V gene: TRBV19
D gene: .
CDR3 DNA: TGTGCCAGTAGGATCTCGGGTCGGGGTGAGGGCTACACCTTC
CDR3 protein: CASRISGRGEGYTF

J gene: TRBJ2-1
clone size: .
V gene: TRBV5-1
D gene: TRBD2
CDR3 DNA: TGCGCCAGCAGCTTGAAACTAGCGCCCAATGAGCAGTTCTTC
CDR3 protein: CASSLKLAPNEQFF

J gene: TRBJ2-1
clone size: .
V gene: TRBV19
D gene: TRBD2
CDR3 DNA: TGTGCCAGTAGAAGGACTAGCGGCACTTACAATGAGCAGTTCTTC
CDR3 protein: CASRRTSGTYNEQFF

J gene: TRBJ2-7
clone size: .
V gene: TRBV6-5
D gene: .
CDR3 DNA: TGTGCCAGCAGTTACTCTGCGGCAGTTAGTCCCTACGAGCAGTACTTC
CDR3 protein: CASSYSAAVSPYEQYF

J gene: TRBJ1-6
clone size: .
V gene: TRBV4-1
D gene: TRBD1
CDR3 DNA: TGCGCCAGCAGCCACGGTAGGGGACAGGGGGTCTCAAATTCACCCCTCCACTTT
CDR3 protein: CASSHGRGQGVSNSPLHF

J gene: TRBJ2-3
clone size: .
V gene: TRBV27
D gene: TRBD2
CDR3 DNA: TGTGCCAGCAGTTTATGGCGGGGGGGGCGCACAGATACGCAGTATTTT
CDR3 protein: CASSLWRGGRTDTQYF

J gene: TRBJ2-2
clone size: .
V gene: TRBV5-4
D gene: .
CDR3 DNA: TGTGCCAGCAGCTTTTATTCAGGGGCCAGGGAGCTGTTTTTT
CDR3 protein: CASSFYSGARELFF

J gene: TRBJ2-7
clone size: few
V gene: TRBV6-4
D gene: TRBD1
CDR3 DNA: TGTGCCAGCAGTGACCCCGGACAGGGGGCCAACGAGCAGTACTTC
CDR3 protein: CASSDPGQGANEQYF

J gene: TRBJ1-1
clone size: .
V gene: TRBV9
D gene: .
CDR3 DNA: TGTGCCAGCAGCGTGGCACCGAACACTGAAGCTTTCTTT
CDR3 protein: CASSVAPNTEAFF

J gene: TRBJ2-7
clone size: .
V gene: TRBV9
D gene: TRBD1
CDR3 DNA: TGTGCCAGCAGCGACAGGGGAAACGAGCAGTACTTC
CDR3 protein: CASSDRGNEQYF

J gene: TRBJ1-1
clone size: .
V gene: TRBV18
D gene: .
CDR3 DNA: TGTGCCAGCTCACCACCGGCCAGGGGAGAGGGCACTGAAGCTTTCTTT
CDR3 protein: CASSPPARGEGTEAFF

J gene: TRBJ2-5
clone size: .
V gene: TRBV5-1
D gene: TRBD2
CDR3 DNA: TGCGCCAGCAGCTTCGGGACTAGCGGAATAGAGACCCAGTACTTC
CDR3 protein: CASSFGTSGIETQYF

J gene: TRBJ1-3
clone size: .
V gene: TRBV13
D gene: .
CDR3 DNA: TGTGCCAGCAGCTTAGGCCTCACTTTACCCTCCCAAAACACCATATATTTT
CDR3 protein: CASSLGLTLPSQNTIYF

J gene: TRBJ2-3
clone size: .
V gene: TRBV4-1
D gene: TRBD1
CDR3 DNA: TGCGCCAGCAGCCAAGGACAGGGGCCAAGCACAGATACGCAGTATTTT
CDR3 protein: CASSQGQGPSTDTQYF

J gene: TRBJ2-5
clone size: .
V gene: TRBV25-1
D gene: .
CDR3 DNA: TGTGCCAGCAGTGAATGGCAGGGGTTAAAAGAGACCCAGTACTTC
CDR3 protein: CASSEWQGLKETQYF

J gene: TRBJ1-2
clone size: .
V gene: TRBV28
D gene: .
CDR3 DNA: TGTGCCAGCTACGAATACCAGGGGTCCCCTATAAGCTATGGCTACACCTTC
CDR3 protein: CASYEYQGSPISYGYTF

J gene: TRBJ2-7
clone size: once
V gene: TRBV7-2
D gene: .
CDR3 DNA: TGTGCCAGCAGCTTATCAGCAGGCTACGAGCAGTACTTC
CDR3 protein: CASSLSAGYEQYF

J gene: TRBJ2-5
clone size: .
V gene: TRBV9
D gene: TRBD2
CDR3 DNA: TGTGCCAGCGGGCCGGGGGGGGAGACCCAGTACTTC
CDR3 protein: CASGPGGETQYF

J gene: TRBJ2-7
clone size: few
V gene: TRBV9
D gene: TRBD2
CDR3 DNA: TGTGCCAGCAGCCCCGGTCGAGGCGGGGGATACGAGCAGTACTTC
CDR3 protein: CASSPGRGGGYEQYF

J gene: TRBJ2-3
clone size: .
V gene: TRBV11-3
D gene: .
CDR3 DNA: TGTGCCAGCAGCCGATCACATGGGGGGATGGGGACAGATACGCAGTATTTT
CDR3 protein: CASSRSHGGMGTDTQYF

J gene: TRBJ2-3
clone size: .
V gene: TRBV9
D gene: TRBD2
CDR3 DNA: TGTGCCAGCAGCGTATCCGGGACTAGAGATACGCAGTATTTT
CDR3 protein: CASSVSGTRDTQYF

J gene: TRBJ1-2
clone size: .
V gene: TRBV7-6
D gene: .
CDR3 DNA: TGTGCCAGCAGCTTAACTATCGGATTGCATGGCTACACCTTC
CDR3 protein: CASSLTIGLHGYTF

J gene: TRBJ1-4
clone size: .
V gene: TRBV15
D gene: .
CDR3 DNA: TGTGCCACCAGCAGAGGAGGGTTTGAAGAAAAACTGTTTTTT
CDR3 protein: CATSRGGFEEKLFF

J gene: TRBJ2-7
clone size: once
V gene: TRBV11-3
D gene: TRBD1
CDR3 DNA: TGTGCCAGCAGCTTACACCTCCGGGACAGGTTGTGGGGAGTCGAGCAGTACTTC
CDR3 protein: CASSLHLRDRLWGVEQYF

J gene: TRBJ2-2
clone size: once
V gene: TRBV6-1
D gene: TRBD2
CDR3 DNA: TGTGCCAGCAGGGGGATTAGCGGGGGAATAAGGGAGCTGTTTTTT
CDR3 protein: CASRGISGGIRELFF

J gene: TRBJ2-2
clone size: once
V gene: TRBV13
D gene: TRBD1
CDR3 DNA: TGTGCCAGCAGCTTTCTGACAGGGGGGACCGGGGAGCTGTTTTTT
CDR3 protein: CASSFLTGGTGELFF